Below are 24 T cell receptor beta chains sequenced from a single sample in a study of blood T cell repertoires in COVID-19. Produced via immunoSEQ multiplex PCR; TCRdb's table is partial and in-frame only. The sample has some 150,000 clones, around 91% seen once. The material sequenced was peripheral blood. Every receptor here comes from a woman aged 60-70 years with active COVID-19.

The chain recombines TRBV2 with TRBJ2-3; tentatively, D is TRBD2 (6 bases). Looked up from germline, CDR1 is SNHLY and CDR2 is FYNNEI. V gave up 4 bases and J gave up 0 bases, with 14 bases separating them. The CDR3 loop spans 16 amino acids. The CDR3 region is CASSAEAGTSTDTQYF. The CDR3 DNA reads TGTGCCAGCAGTGCAGAGGCGGGAACGAGCACAGATACGCAGTATTTT.

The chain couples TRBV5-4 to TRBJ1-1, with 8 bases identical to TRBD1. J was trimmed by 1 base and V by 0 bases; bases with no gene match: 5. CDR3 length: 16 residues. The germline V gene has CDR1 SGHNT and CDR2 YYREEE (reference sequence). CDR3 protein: CASSLVQGAGNTEAFF. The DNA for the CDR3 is TGTGCCAGCAGCTTGGTTCAGGGGGCTGGGAACACTGAAGCTTTCTTT.

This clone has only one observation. The CDR3 DNA reads as TGTGCCTGGGGGGGACAGGCCACTGAAGCTTTCTTT. The encoded protein is CAWGGQATEAFF. The chain is built from TRBV30 and TRBJ1-1, with TRBD1 matching 8 bases. This CDR3 comprises 12 residues. The V segment lost 5 bases and the J segment 4 bases; nucleotides outside the gene matches: 3. From germline, CDR1 is GTSNPN and CDR2 SVGIG (reference sequence).

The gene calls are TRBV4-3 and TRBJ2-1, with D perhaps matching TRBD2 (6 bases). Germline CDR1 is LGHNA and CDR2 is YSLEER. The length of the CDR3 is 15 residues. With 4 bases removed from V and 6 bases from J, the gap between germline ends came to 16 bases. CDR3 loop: CASSPGTSIGNEQFF. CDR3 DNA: TGCGCCAGCAGCCCCGGGACTTCCATCGGCAATGAGCAGTTCTTC.

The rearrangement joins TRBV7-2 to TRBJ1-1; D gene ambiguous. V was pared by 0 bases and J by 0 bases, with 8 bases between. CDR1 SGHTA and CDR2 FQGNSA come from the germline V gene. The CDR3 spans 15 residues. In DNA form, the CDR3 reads TGTGCCAGCAGCTTAGCGCGGGTCATGAACACTGAAGCTTTCTTT. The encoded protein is CASSLARVMNTEAFF.

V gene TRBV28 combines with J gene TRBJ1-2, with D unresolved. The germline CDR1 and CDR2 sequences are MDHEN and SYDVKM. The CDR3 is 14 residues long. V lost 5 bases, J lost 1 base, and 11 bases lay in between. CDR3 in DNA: TGTGCCAGCAGTCTCGAGGAGGGTAACTATGGCTACACCTTC. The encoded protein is CASSLEEGNYGYTF.

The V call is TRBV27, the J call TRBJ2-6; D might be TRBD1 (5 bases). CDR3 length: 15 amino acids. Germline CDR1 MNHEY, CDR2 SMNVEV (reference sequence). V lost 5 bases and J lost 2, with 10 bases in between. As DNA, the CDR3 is TGTGCCAGCAGTCCCAGGGTGCCTGGGGCCAACGTCCTGACTTTC. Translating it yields CASSPRVPGANVLTF.

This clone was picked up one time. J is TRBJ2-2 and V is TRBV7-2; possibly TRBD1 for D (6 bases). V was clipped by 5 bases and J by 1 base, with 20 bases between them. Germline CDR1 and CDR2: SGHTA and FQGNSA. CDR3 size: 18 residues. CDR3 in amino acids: CASSDPLNWGQNTGELFF. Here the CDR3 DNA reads TGTGCCAGCAGCGATCCTTTAAATTGGGGGCAGAACACCGGGGAGCTGTTTTTT. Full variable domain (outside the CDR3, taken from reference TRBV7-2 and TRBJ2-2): GAGVSQSPSNKVTEKGKDVELRCDPISGHTALYWYRQSLGQGLEFLIYFQGNSAPDKSGLPSDRFSAERTGGSVSTLTIQRTQQEDSAVYLCASSDPLNWGQNTGELFFGEGSRLTVL.

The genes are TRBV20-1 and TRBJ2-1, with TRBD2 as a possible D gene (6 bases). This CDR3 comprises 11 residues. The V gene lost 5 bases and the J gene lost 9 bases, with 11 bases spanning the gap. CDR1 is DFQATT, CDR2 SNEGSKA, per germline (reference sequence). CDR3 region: CSASRGGEQFF. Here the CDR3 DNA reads TGCAGTGCTTCGCGGGGAGGTGAGCAGTTCTTC.

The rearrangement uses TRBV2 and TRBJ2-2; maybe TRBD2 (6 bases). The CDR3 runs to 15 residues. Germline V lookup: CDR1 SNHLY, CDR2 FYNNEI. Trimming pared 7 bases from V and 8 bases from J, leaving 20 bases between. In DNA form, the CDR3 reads TGTGCCAGCACCGAACGGGGGTGGGGCTCTGGGGAGCTGTTTTTT. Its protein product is CASTERGWGSGELFF.

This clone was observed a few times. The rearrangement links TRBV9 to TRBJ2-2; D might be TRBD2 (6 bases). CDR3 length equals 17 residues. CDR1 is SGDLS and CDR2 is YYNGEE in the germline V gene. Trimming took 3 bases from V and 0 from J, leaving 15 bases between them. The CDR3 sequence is CASSAPGGISNTGELFF. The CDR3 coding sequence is TGTGCCAGCAGCGCCCCCGGCGGGATATCGAACACCGGGGAGCTGTTTTTT. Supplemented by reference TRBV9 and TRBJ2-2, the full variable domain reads DSGVTQTPKHLITATGQRVTLRCSPRSGDLSVYWYQQSLDQGLQFLIQYYNGEERAKGNILERFSAQQFPDLHSELNLSSLELGDSALYFCASSAPGGISNTGELFFGEGSRLTVL.

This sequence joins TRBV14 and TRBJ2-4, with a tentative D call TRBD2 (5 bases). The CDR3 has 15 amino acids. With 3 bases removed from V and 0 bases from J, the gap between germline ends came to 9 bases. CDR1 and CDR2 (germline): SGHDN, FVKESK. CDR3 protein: CASSHFGLAKNIQYF. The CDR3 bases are TGTGCCAGCAGCCATTTCGGACTAGCCAAAAACATTCAGTACTTC.

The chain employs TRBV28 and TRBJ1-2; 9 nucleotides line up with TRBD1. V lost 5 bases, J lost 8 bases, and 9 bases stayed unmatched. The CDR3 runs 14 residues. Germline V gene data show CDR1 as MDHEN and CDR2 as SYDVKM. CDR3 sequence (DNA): TGTGCCAGCAGTCCGGGACAGGGTACGGACGGCTACACCTTC. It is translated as CASSPGQGTDGYTF.

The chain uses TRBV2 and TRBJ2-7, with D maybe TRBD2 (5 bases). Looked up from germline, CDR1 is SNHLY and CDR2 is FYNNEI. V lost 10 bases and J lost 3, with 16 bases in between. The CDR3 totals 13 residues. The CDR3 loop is CAISGWPNYEQYF. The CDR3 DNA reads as TGTGCCATTTCGGGATGGCCAAACTACGAGCAGTACTTC. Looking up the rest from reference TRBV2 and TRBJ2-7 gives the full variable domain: EPEVTQTPSHQVTQMGQEVILRCVPISNHLYFYWYRQILGQKVEFLVSFYNNEISEKSEIFDDQFSVERPDGSNFTLKIRSTKLEDSAMYFCAISGWPNYEQYFGPGTRLTVT.

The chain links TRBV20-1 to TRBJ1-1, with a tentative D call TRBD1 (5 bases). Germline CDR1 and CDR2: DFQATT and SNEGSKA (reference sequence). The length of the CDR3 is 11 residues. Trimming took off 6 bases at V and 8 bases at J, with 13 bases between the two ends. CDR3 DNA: TGCAGTGCCGCTCCCAGGGAAGAAGCTTTCTTT. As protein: CSAAPREEAFF.

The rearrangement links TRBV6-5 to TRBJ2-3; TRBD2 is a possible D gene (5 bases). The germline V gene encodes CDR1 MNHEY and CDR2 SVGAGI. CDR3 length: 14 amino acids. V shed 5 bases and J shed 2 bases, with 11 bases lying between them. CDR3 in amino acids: CASSQRRDTDTQYF. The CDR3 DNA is TGTGCCAGCAGTCAGCGGAGAGACACAGATACGCAGTATTTT.

The CDR3 is CAWSVLGWGQGHSPLHF. The CDR3 nucleotides are TGTGCCTGGAGTGTACTGGGTTGGGGACAGGGCCATTCACCCCTCCACTTT. The chain carries TRBV30 and TRBJ1-6; 9 bases map to TRBD1. V was pared by 0 bases and J by 8 bases, with 11 bases of the junction left unmatched. The CDR3 consists of 17 residues. Germline lookup yields CDR1 GTSNPN and CDR2 SVGIG (reference sequence).

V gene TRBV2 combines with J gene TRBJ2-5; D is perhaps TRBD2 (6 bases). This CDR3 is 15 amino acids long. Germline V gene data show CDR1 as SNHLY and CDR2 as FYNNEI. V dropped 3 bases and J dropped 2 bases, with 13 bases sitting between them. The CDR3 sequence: CASSDTLAGQETQYF. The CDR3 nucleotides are TGTGCCAGCAGTGACACCCTCGCGGGACAAGAGACCCAGTACTTC.

The CDR3 coding sequence is TGTGCCAGCAGTTACGTCGGGGATGGGCTCTACAATGAGCAGTTCTTC. It codes for CASSYVGDGLYNEQFF. This chain joins TRBV6-2 or TRBV6-3 and TRBJ2-1; D may be TRBD2 (5 bases). The CDR3 is made up of 16 amino acids. V was trimmed by 2 bases and J by 3 bases, leaving 14 bases between them. The germline gives CDR1 MNHEY, CDR2 SVGEGT.

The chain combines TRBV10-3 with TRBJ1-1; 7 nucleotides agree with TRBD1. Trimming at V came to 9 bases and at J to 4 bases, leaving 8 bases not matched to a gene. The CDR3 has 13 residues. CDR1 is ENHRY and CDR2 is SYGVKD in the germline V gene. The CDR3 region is CAIDTGASTEAFF. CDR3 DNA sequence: TGTGCCATTGACACAGGGGCGAGCACTGAAGCTTTCTTT.

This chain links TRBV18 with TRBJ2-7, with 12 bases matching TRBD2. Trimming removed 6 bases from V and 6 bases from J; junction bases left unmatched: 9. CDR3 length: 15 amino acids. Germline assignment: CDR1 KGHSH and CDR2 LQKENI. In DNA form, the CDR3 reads TGTGCCAGCTCTCGGGAGACTAGCGGGAGTGGCGAGCAGTACTTC. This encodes CASSRETSGSGEQYF.

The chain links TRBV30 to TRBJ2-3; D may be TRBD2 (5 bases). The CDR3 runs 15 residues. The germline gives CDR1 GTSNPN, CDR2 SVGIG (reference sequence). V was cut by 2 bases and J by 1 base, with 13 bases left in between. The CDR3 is CAWSLLAVGTDTQYF. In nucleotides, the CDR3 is TGTGCCTGGAGTCTGCTAGCTGTGGGCACAGATACGCAGTATTTT. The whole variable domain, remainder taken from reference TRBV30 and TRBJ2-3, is SQTIHQWPATLVQPVGSPLSLECTVEGTSNPNLYWYRQAAGRGLQLLFYSVGIGQISSEVPQNLSASRPQDRQFILSSKKLLLSDSGFYLCAWSLLAVGTDTQYFGPGTRLTVL.

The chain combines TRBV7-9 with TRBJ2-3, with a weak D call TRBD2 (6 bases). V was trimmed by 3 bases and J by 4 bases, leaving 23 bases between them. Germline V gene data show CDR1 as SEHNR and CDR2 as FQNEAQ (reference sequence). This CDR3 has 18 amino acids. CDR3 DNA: TGTGCCAGCAGCTTTGCCTCCTTAGGAGGGAAGGCATCAGATACGCAGTATTTT. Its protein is CASSFASLGGKASDTQYF.

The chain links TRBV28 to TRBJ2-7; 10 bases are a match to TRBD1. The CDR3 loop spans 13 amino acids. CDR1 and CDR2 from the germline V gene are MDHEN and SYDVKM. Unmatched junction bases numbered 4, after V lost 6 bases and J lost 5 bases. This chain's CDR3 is CASRTGGYNEQYF. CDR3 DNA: TGTGCCAGCAGGACAGGGGGCTATAACGAGCAGTACTTC.